Shown below are 4 T cell receptor beta chains from a single sample sequenced in a study of cytomegalovirus exposure and HLA in healthy donors. The PCR had 60 Vbeta and 13 Jbeta primers. Profiling relied on immunoSEQ multiplex PCR, and the TCRdb table lists in-frame clones only, not all of them. Its clone listing holds 35,000 to 45,000 clones. The sequenced sample was PBMCs. These receptors were taken from a woman in her 30s in good health and CMV-seropositive.

The V call is TRBV7-6, the J call TRBJ1-1; weak D call: TRBD1 (5 bases). Germline V lookup: CDR1 SGHVS, CDR2 FNYEAQ. V lost 2 bases, J lost 3 bases, and 10 bases lay in between. The CDR3 totals 14 residues. CDR3 sequence: CASSLRRADTEAFF. The CDR3 DNA reads TGTGCCAGCAGCTTACGCAGGGCTGACACTGAAGCTTTCTTT.

The chain joins TRBV28 to TRBJ1-3, with no clear D. Between the trimmed V and J ends, which lost 4 bases and 3 bases, there was a span of 13 bases. CDR3 length equals 15 residues. Germline V gene data show CDR1 as MDHEN and CDR2 as SYDVKM. The CDR3 region has the DNA TGTGCCAGCAGTTCGATCGGGGTTGATGGAAACACCATATATTTT. It codes for CASSSIGVDGNTIYF.

The V gene is TRBV7-9, the J gene TRBJ2-5; D gene ambiguous. The CDR3 contains 16 residues. V lost 1 base to trimming and J lost 1 base, with 13 bases between them. Germline values: CDR1 SEHNR, CDR2 FQNEAQ (reference sequence). This chain's CDR3 is CASSLVIGSIQETQYF. In DNA, the CDR3 is TGTGCCAGCAGCTTAGTGATCGGTTCCATCCAAGAGACCCAGTACTTC.

The chain couples TRBV2 to TRBJ1-1, with 8 positions matching TRBD1. The CDR3 consists of 13 residues. V shed 7 bases, J shed 4 bases, and the junction held 5 bases outside the gene matches. From germline, CDR1 is SNHLY and CDR2 FYNNEI. CDR3 region: CASKNTGGTEAFF. CDR3 sequence (DNA): TGTGCCAGCAAAAACACAGGGGGCACTGAAGCTTTCTTT.